The clone carrying this TCR beta chain has just a few counts. The entry originates in a study of T-cell reconstitution after alpha-beta-depleted transplantation in children. The germline V gene has CDR1 GTSNPN and CDR2 SVGIG (reference sequence). The CDR3 is 14 amino acids. The V end lost 5 bases, the J end lost 6 bases, and 16 bases lay between the germline ends. During its preparation, the TCRbeta library received unique molecular identifiers. TCRdb reanalysed the PCR reads using MiXCR and keeps one entry per CDR3 protein. There are about 110,000 distinct CDR3 sequences in the sample; about 9.4% occur only once, and over 8% lies in the top ten.

The clonotype originates from a human donor who donated a stem cell graft to a child with acute lymphoblastic leukemia. The chain has TRBV30 and TRBJ2-2; no firm D call. The sample was PBMCs from the stem cell graft donor, taken from the stem cell graft. In DNA form, the CDR3 reads TGTGCCTGGGGATATCGTTACGGAGCCGGGGAGCTGTTTTTT. Translated: CAWGYRYGAGELFF.